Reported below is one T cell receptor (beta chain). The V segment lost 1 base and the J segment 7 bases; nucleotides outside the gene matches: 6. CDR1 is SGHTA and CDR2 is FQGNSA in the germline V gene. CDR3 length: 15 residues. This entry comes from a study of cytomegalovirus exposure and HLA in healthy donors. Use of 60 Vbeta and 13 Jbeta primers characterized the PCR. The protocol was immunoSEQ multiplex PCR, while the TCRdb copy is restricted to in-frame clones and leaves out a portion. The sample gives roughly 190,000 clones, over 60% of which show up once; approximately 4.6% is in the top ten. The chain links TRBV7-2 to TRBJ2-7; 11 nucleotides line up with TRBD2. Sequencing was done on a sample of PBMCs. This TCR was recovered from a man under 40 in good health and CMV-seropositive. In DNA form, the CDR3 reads TGTGCCAGCAGCTTAGGACTAGCGGGGCCGGGGGAGCAGTACTTC. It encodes CASSLGLAGPGEQYF.